One sample yielded the 18 T cell receptor beta chains listed below, sequenced in a study of T cells in localized non-small cell lung cancer. TCRdb's copy holds only in-frame clones and misses some; the assay was immunoSEQ multiplex PCR. The data contain 30,000 to 35,000 clones, approximately 91% of them singletons. Sequencing used peripheral blood, obtained before any cancer treatment. The receptors were gathered from a female donor older than 55 with stage I lung adenocarcinoma.

This clone was found a few times. The gene calls are TRBV30 and TRBJ2-7, with TRBD1 identical over 7 bases. The V and J ends lost 4 bases and 5 bases, in that order; junction bases with no gene match: 14. Germline-derived CDR1 and CDR2 are GTSNPN and SVGIG (reference sequence). The CDR3 has 15 residues. The CDR3 reads CAWTTLTGLTHEQYF. CDR3 DNA: TGTGCCTGGACTACGCTGACAGGGTTAACCCACGAGCAGTACTTC.

The V and J genes are TRBV30 and TRBJ1-2; a possible D gene is TRBD1 (5 bases). The CDR3 covers 12 residues. In germline, CDR1 is GTSNPN, CDR2 SVGIG (reference sequence). V was clipped by 2 bases and J by 5 bases, with 9 bases between them. The CDR3 nucleotides are TGTGCCTGGAGTATGGCAGGGTATGGCTACACCTTC. Amino acids: CAWSMAGYGYTF.

V is TRBV6-4 and J is TRBJ2-2; possibly TRBD2 for D (5 bases). The CDR3 has 14 amino acids. The V gene lost 0 bases and the J gene lost 3 bases, with 5 bases spanning the gap. The germline gives CDR1 MRHNA, CDR2 SNTAGT. In DNA, the CDR3 is TGTGCCAGCAGTGACTCACTAGACACCGGGGAGCTGTTTTTT. Translation gives CASSDSLDTGELFF.

The genes are TRBV27 and TRBJ1-5, with D possibly being TRBD1 (6 bases). Germline V gives CDR1 MNHEY, CDR2 SMNVEV (reference sequence). The CDR3 is 15 residues long. V lost 5 bases to trimming and J lost 3 bases, with 14 bases between them. The CDR3 nucleotides read TGTGCCAGCAGTCCCGAAGGACAGTTCAATCAGCCCCAGCATTTT. Translated: CASSPEGQFNQPQHF.

The V call is TRBV11-2, the J call TRBJ2-1; 10 bases line up with TRBD2. Trimming cost V 1 base and J 6 bases; bases outside gene matches: 3. Germline values: CDR1 SGHAT, CDR2 FQNNGV. This CDR3 comprises 15 residues. CDR3: CASSLVPSGGNEQFF. DNA for the CDR3: TGTGCCAGCAGCTTAGTACCTAGCGGGGGCAATGAGCAGTTCTTC.

The V gene is TRBV7-6, the J gene TRBJ2-1; D is undetermined. The CDR3 length is 14 residues. V was trimmed by 5 bases and J by 7 bases, leaving 15 bases between them. CDR1 and CDR2 from the germline V gene are SGHVS and FNYEAQ. The CDR3 spells CASSPRVEINEQFF. CDR3 in DNA: TGTGCCAGCAGCCCACGGGTCGAGATAAATGAGCAGTTCTTC.

The chain is built from TRBV27 and TRBJ2-7; the match to TRBD2 covers 11 bases. The V gene's germline CDR1 is MNHEY and CDR2 SMNVEV (reference sequence). J was trimmed by 5 bases and V by 7 bases; bases with no gene match: 7. The length of the CDR3 is 14 residues. The CDR3 loop reads CASTGTSGRHEQYF. CDR3 nucleotide sequence: TGTGCCAGCACAGGGACTAGCGGTCGGCACGAGCAGTACTTC.

This clone was detected once. The rearrangement joins TRBV7-9 to TRBJ1-5; TRBD1 matches at 9 bases. J was trimmed by 3 bases and V by 4 bases; bases with no gene match: 1. The CDR3 runs to 14 residues. Germline V gives CDR1 SEHNR, CDR2 FQNEAQ (reference sequence). The CDR3 nucleotides read TGTGCCAGCAGCTGGACAGGGGACAATCAGCCCCAGCATTTT. Translated, it gives CASSWTGDNQPQHF.

The gene calls are TRBV6-5 and TRBJ2-7; maybe TRBD2 (7 bases). This CDR3 comprises 15 residues. The V gene lost 2 bases and the J gene lost 1 base, with 12 bases spanning the gap. The germline V gene has CDR1 MNHEY and CDR2 SVGAGI. DNA for the CDR3: TGTGCCAGCAGTTACACAAAGGGGGGGTCCTACGAGCAGTACTTC. Amino acid sequence: CASSYTKGGSYEQYF.

The genes are TRBV11-2 and TRBJ1-2, with D perhaps matching TRBD1 (5 bases). The CDR3 runs 15 residues. Germline V gene sequence: CDR1 SGHAT, CDR2 FQNNGV. The ends were cut back, 0 bases at V and 14 bases at J, with 22 bases in the middle. This chain's CDR3 is CASSLDGGSYYSGTF. CDR3 bases: TGTGCCAGCAGCTTAGATGGGGGATCCTATTATTCTGGGACCTTC.

This clone was found a few times. The chain combines TRBV4-3 with TRBJ2-3, with TRBD2 as a possible D gene (6 bases). The V gene lost 4 bases and the J gene lost 5 bases, with 10 bases spanning the gap. In germline, CDR1 is LGHNA, CDR2 YSLEER. This CDR3 is 13 amino acids long. In DNA form, the CDR3 reads TGCGCCAGCAGCCCCCAGCGGGTAGATACGCAGTATTTT. Translation gives CASSPQRVDTQYF.

This clone was observed a handful of times. This chain uses TRBV6-4 with TRBJ2-1, with TRBD2 matching over 11 bases. Germline trimming cut 0 bases from V and 6 bases from J; bases unmatched to any gene: 4. The V gene's germline CDR1 is MRHNA and CDR2 SNTAGT. This CDR3 spans 16 amino acids. The CDR3 reads CASSDSNLAGGNEQFF. CDR3 in DNA: TGTGCCAGCAGTGACTCGAATCTAGCGGGGGGCAATGAGCAGTTCTTC.

This sequence joins TRBV19 and TRBJ2-6, with 9 bases matching TRBD2. Germline V CDR1 and CDR2: LNHDA, SQIVND (reference sequence). V shed 3 bases and J 0 bases; nucleotides not matched to a gene: 6. CDR3 length: 18 amino acids. The CDR3 is CASSIRLAESSGANVLTF. As DNA, the CDR3 is TGTGCCAGTAGTATCAGACTAGCGGAGAGCTCTGGGGCCAACGTCCTGACTTTC.

This chain uses TRBV6-5 with TRBJ2-1; no reliable D call. V was trimmed by 4 bases and J by 0 bases, leaving 10 bases between them. The CDR3 covers 15 residues. The germline CDR1 and CDR2 sequences are MNHEY and SVGAGI. The CDR3 coding sequence is TGTGCCAGCAGTTCCGACTCAGTCTCCTACAATGAGCAGTTCTTC. Translating gives CASSSDSVSYNEQFF.

The chain recombines TRBV7-3 with TRBJ2-1, with D perhaps TRBD2 (6 bases). The CDR3 totals 13 residues. V was clipped by 3 bases and J by 4 bases, with 7 bases between them. Per the germline V gene, CDR1 is SGHTA and CDR2 is FQGTGA. The DNA for the CDR3 is TGTGCCAGCAGCTTGGGACTGTACAATGAGCAGTTCTTC. It yields the protein CASSLGLYNEQFF.

V and J are TRBV7-2 and TRBJ2-6, with D tentatively TRBD2 (5 bases). CDR1 SGHTA and CDR2 FQGNSA come from the germline V gene. This CDR3 spans 17 amino acids. Trimming removed 2 bases at V and 0 bases at J, with 11 bases between. CDR3 region: CASSLSFGSSGANVLTF. The CDR3 nucleotides are TGTGCCAGCAGCTTAAGTTTTGGGAGCTCTGGGGCCAACGTCCTGACTTTC. The full variable domain, with the rest looked up from reference TRBV7-2 and TRBJ2-6, is GAGVSQSPSNKVTEKGKDVELRCDPISGHTALYWYRQSLGQGLEFLIYFQGNSAPDKSGLPSDRFSAERTGGSVSTLTIQRTQQEDSAVYLCASSLSFGSSGANVLTFGAGSRLTVL.

This chain joins TRBV7-2 and TRBJ1-3; perhaps TRBD1 as D (6 bases). Germline CDR1 is SGHTA and CDR2 is FQGNSA. The CDR3 extends over 15 amino acids. The V end lost 3 bases, the J end lost 2 bases, and 11 bases lay between the germline ends. The CDR3 is CASSFQGMAGNTIYF. CDR3 bases: TGTGCCAGCAGCTTCCAGGGGATGGCTGGAAACACCATATATTTT.

This clone came up once. The chain couples TRBV19 to TRBJ2-7; 8 positions match TRBD1. This CDR3 contains 14 residues. Germline CDR1 LNHDA, CDR2 SQIVND (reference sequence). V dropped 10 bases and J dropped 7; count of bases not matched to a gene: 15. CDR3 nucleotide sequence: TGTGCCACTCTCAACAGGGGGTTTTCGATGGAGCAGTACTTC. Translating gives CATLNRGFSMEQYF. Complete variable domain (other parts from reference TRBV19 and TRBJ2-7): DGGITQSPKYLFRKEGQNVTLSCEQNLNHDAMYWYRQDPGQGLRLIYYSQIVNDFQKGDIAEGYSVSREKKESFPLTVTSAQKNPTAFYLCATLNRGFSMEQYFGPGTRLTVT.